Listed here are 3 T cell receptor beta chains from one sample, sequenced in a study of blood T cell repertoires in COVID-19. Some clones are missing from TCRdb's copy, which holds only in-frame ones; the method was immunoSEQ multiplex PCR. The data hold 35,000 to 45,000 clones, with around nine tenths observed a single time. The sequenced material came from peripheral blood. The receptors originated from a man between 65 and 85 years old with active COVID-19.

The CDR3 region is CASRYPQGVGYEQYF. CDR3 coding DNA: TGTGCCAGCAGATATCCACAGGGGGTTGGGTACGAGCAGTACTTC. V usage is TRBV28 and J usage is TRBJ2-7; 8 nucleotides agree with TRBD1. The CDR3 is 15 amino acids. Germline values: CDR1 MDHEN, CDR2 SYDVKM. V trimming: 6 bases; J trimming: 4 bases; junction bases outside the gene matches: 11.

The chain employs TRBV19 and TRBJ2-5; D might be TRBD1 (5 bases). With 5 bases removed from V and 1 base from J, the gap between germline ends came to 11 bases. This CDR3 region has 14 residues. In germline, CDR1 is LNHDA, CDR2 SQIVND (reference sequence). The CDR3 DNA reads as TGTGCCAGTAGTGGCCCTAGGGGCCAAGAGACCCAGTACTTC. As protein: CASSGPRGQETQYF.

The J gene is TRBJ2-1, the V gene TRBV24-1, with 11 bases identical to TRBD2. Germline lookup yields CDR1 KGHDR and CDR2 SFDVKD. The trim removed 5 bases at V and 7 bases at J, leaving 3 bases unmatched. The CDR3 has 14 residues. The CDR3 protein is CATSALAGGNEQFF. As DNA, the CDR3 is TGTGCCACCAGTGCCCTAGCGGGAGGAAATGAGCAGTTCTTC.